The 23 T cell receptor beta chains given below trace back to one sample, sequenced in a study of cytotoxic CD8 clonotypes in ibrutinib-treated CLL. This table comes from immunoSEQ multiplex PCR, and its TCRdb copy is limited to in-frame clones, with some not included. The sample carries 160,000 or so clones, 70% to 90% recorded once. The starting material was PBMCs, obtained at disease progression, from a patient treated with ibrutinib. All receptors derive from a human donor with chronic lymphocytic leukemia.

The rearrangement uses TRBV18 and TRBJ1-3; D unresolved. Trimming removed 1 base from V and 7 bases from J, with 8 bases in between. Germline values: CDR1 KGHSH, CDR2 LQKENI. The CDR3 runs 13 residues. The CDR3 sequence: CASSPLLDNTIYF. In DNA, the CDR3 is TGTGCCAGCTCACCACTTTTAGATAACACCATATATTTT.

The chain couples TRBV29-1 to TRBJ2-5; D uncertain. V was cut by 2 bases and J by 4 bases, with 8 bases left in between. Germline V gene lookup returns CDR1 SQVTM and CDR2 ANQGSEA. The CDR3 is 12 amino acids. The CDR3 loop reads CSVEPLGETQYF. The CDR3 DNA sequence: TGCAGCGTTGAACCCTTAGGAGAGACCCAGTACTTC.

V gene TRBV15 combines with J gene TRBJ2-3, with 8 bases aligning to TRBD1. CDR3 length: 18 amino acids. Looked up from germline, CDR1 is LNHNV and CDR2 is YYDKDF (reference sequence). Unmatched junction bases numbered 13, after V lost 2 bases and J lost 3 bases. The CDR3 protein is CATSRLWTGILGTDTQYF. CDR3 DNA: TGTGCCACCAGCAGATTGTGGACAGGGATTTTGGGTACAGATACGCAGTATTTT.

This clone was observed a single time. The chain employs TRBV29-1 and TRBJ1-2; D not resolved. This CDR3 region has 11 residues. Trimming took off 5 bases at V and 2 bases at J, with 6 bases between the two ends. The V gene's germline CDR1 is SQVTM and CDR2 ANQGSEA. The CDR3 spells CSVLINYGYTF. Here the CDR3 DNA reads TGCAGCGTTCTGATAAACTATGGCTACACCTTC.

The V gene is TRBV6-6, the J gene TRBJ2-1; D ambiguous. Trimming stripped 6 bases from V and 6 bases from J, with 21 bases between. The CDR3 spans 16 residues. The germline gives CDR1 MNHNY, CDR2 SVGAGI (reference sequence). The CDR3 is CASRESSLPRANEQFF. The CDR3 DNA reads as TGTGCCAGCAGGGAAAGCAGTCTGCCCCGCGCCAATGAGCAGTTCTTC.

This chain uses TRBV21-1 with TRBJ2-3; no check of the table's D call, TRBD2, against the DNA was made. TRBV21-1 is designated a pseudogene. CDR3 size: 17 residues. The CDR3 reads CASSKDQPVGGTDTQYF. CDR3 DNA sequence: TGTGCCAGCAGCAAAGACCAGCCGGTGGGAGGCACAGATACGCAGTATTTT.

The chain recombines TRBV28 with TRBJ2-7, with 7 bases lining up with TRBD1. The CDR3 has 13 amino acids. Germline CDR1 and CDR2: MDHEN and SYDVKM. V trimming: 5 bases; J trimming: 3 bases; junction bases outside the gene matches: 4. CDR3 sequence: CASSRQGGYEQYF. CDR3 bases: TGTGCCAGCAGTCGACAGGGTGGCTACGAGCAGTACTTC.

CDR3 DNA: TGTGCCAGCAGCTACCGTCCCACCTACGAGCAGTACTTC. This sequence encodes CASSYRPTYEQYF. V is TRBV7-2 and J is TRBJ2-7; D is uncertain. The V and J ends lost 4 bases and 2 bases respectively, with 9 bases between them. CDR1 SGHTA and CDR2 FQGNSA come from the germline V gene. This CDR3 has 13 amino acids.

The chain combines TRBV25-1 with TRBJ2-7; D is unclear. V was pared by 2 bases and J by 5 bases, with 10 bases between. Germline CDR1 reads MGHDK; CDR2 reads SYGVNS. The CDR3 is made up of 13 amino acids. In DNA form, the CDR3 reads TGTGCCAGCAGTGAACCACCCGTCCACGAGCAGTACTTC. It specifies CASSEPPVHEQYF.

V usage is TRBV5-1 and J usage is TRBJ2-7; D might be TRBD2 (6 bases). The CDR3 length is 15 residues. V lost 0 bases to trimming and J lost 3 bases, with 13 bases between them. CDR1 is SGHRS, CDR2 YFSETQ, per germline. This CDR3 reads CASSLVLGLSYEQYF. CDR3 bases: TGCGCCAGCAGCTTGGTGTTGGGACTTAGCTACGAGCAGTACTTC. Full variable domain (rest looked up from reference TRBV5-1 and TRBJ2-7): KAGVTQTPRYLIKTRGQQVTLSCSPISGHRSVSWYQQTPGQGLQFLFEYFSETQRNKGNFPGRFSGRQFSNSRSEMNVSTLELGDSALYLCASSLVLGLSYEQYFGPGTRLTVT.

The CDR3 nucleotides are TGCGCCAGCAGCACCAAGACTAGCGGGTCCTACAATGAGCAGTTCTTC. Translated, it gives CASSTKTSGSYNEQFF. J is TRBJ2-1 and V is TRBV5-1, with 10 bases matching TRBD2. J was trimmed by 1 base and V by 4 bases; bases with no gene match: 5. The germline CDR1 and CDR2 sequences are SGHRS and YFSETQ. CDR3 size: 16 residues.

This chain uses TRBV6-1 with TRBJ2-3, with no clear D. Germline assignment: CDR1 MNHNS and CDR2 SASEGT. Trimming removed 4 bases from V and 6 bases from J, with 26 bases in between. The CDR3 consists of 18 residues. CDR3 residues: CASSVSHPAEGSWDTQYF. CDR3 DNA sequence: TGTGCCAGCAGTGTCTCCCACCCGGCGGAAGGTTCATGGGATACGCAGTATTTT.

The V call is TRBV5-6, the J call TRBJ1-5, with D possibly matching TRBD1 (6 bases). The CDR3 has 15 amino acids. In germline, CDR1 is SGHDT, CDR2 YYEEEE. V was cut by 4 bases and J by 4 bases, with 15 bases left in between. CDR3 DNA sequence: TGTGCCAGCAGCCCCAGCGGACAGATAAATCAGCCCCAGCATTTT. It yields the protein CASSPSGQINQPQHF.

This clone was found once. The gene calls are TRBV28 and TRBJ1-5; no reliable D call. V gave up 5 bases and J gave up 4 bases, with 15 bases separating them. The CDR3 runs to 15 residues. Germline V lookup: CDR1 MDHEN, CDR2 SYDVKM. CDR3 amino acids: CASSRRAYPNQPQHF. The DNA for the CDR3 is TGTGCCAGCAGTCGCCGGGCCTACCCTAATCAGCCCCAGCATTTT.

The rearrangement uses TRBV2 and TRBJ2-2, with TRBD1 identical over 7 bases. The length of the CDR3 is 15 residues. Germline CDR1 SNHLY, CDR2 FYNNEI. J gave up 6 bases and V 6 bases, and 10 bases lay outside the gene matches. CDR3 coding DNA: TGTGCCAGCAGGACAACACAGGGGAGTGCCGGGGAGCTGTTTTTT. Its protein product is CASRTTQGSAGELFF.

The chain has TRBV2 and TRBJ1-2, with TRBD1 matching 11 bases. The CDR3 has 16 amino acids. The germline CDR1 and CDR2 sequences are SNHLY and FYNNEI. V gave up 5 bases and J gave up 3 bases; unmatched junction bases: 8. In DNA form, the CDR3 reads TGTGCCAGCAGTTTCGGACAGGGGGCGGATGACTATGGCTACACCTTC. Translated: CASSFGQGADDYGYTF.

This rearrangement joins TRBV11-1 to TRBJ1-2, with 9 bases that match TRBD1. The CDR3 runs 15 residues. Germline lookup yields CDR1 SGHAT and CDR2 FQDESV (reference sequence). Losses at the gene ends were 3 bases for V and 2 bases for J; bases not matched to a gene: 4. This CDR3 reads CASSFPGQGNYGYTF. The CDR3 bases are TGTGCCAGCAGCTTCCCGGGACAGGGAAACTATGGCTACACCTTC.

The rearrangement joins TRBV28 to TRBJ1-5; 9 nucleotides match TRBD1. This CDR3 region has 14 residues. The V gene's germline CDR1 is MDHEN and CDR2 SYDVKM. Trimming cost V 4 bases and J 5 bases; bases outside gene matches: 3. Written as DNA, the CDR3 is TGTGCCAGCAGTTCAGACAGGGGGGATCAGCCCCAGCATTTT. Residues: CASSSDRGDQPQHF.

This CDR3 reads CASLGGGETQYF. CDR3 coding DNA: TGTGCCAGCCTTGGCGGGGGAGAGACCCAGTACTTC. The gene calls are TRBV18 and TRBJ2-5; TRBD2 matches at 7 bases. Germline values: CDR1 KGHSH, CDR2 LQKENI. The CDR3 runs 12 residues. V lost 8 bases, J lost 4 bases, and 4 bases stayed unmatched.

This clone was seen only once. The chain carries TRBV4-2 and TRBJ2-4; 10 bases line up with TRBD1. The length of the CDR3 is 17 residues. Per the germline V gene, CDR1 is LGHNA and CDR2 is YNFKEQ. The trim removed 2 bases at V and 5 bases at J, leaving 9 bases unmatched. The CDR3 sequence is CASSQPSSGTGENIQYF. The CDR3 region has the DNA TGTGCCAGCAGCCAACCATCATCCGGGACAGGGGAAAACATTCAGTACTTC.

This chain links TRBV25-1 with TRBJ2-7, with 11 bases fitting TRBD1. The CDR3 length is 13 residues. Germline CDR1 and CDR2: MGHDK and SYGVNS. Trimming removed 4 bases from V and 6 bases from J; junction bases left unmatched: 2. The CDR3 region has the DNA TGTGCCAGCAGTGTCGGGACAGGGGGCGAGCAGTACTTC. Protein: CASSVGTGGEQYF.

The sample holds one count of this clone. The chain couples TRBV11-1 to TRBJ2-1, with 7 bases aligning to TRBD2. The ends lost 5 bases at V and 0 bases at J; junction bases unmatched: 4. CDR1 is SGHAT, CDR2 FQDESV, per germline (reference sequence). There are 15 residues in the CDR3. The CDR3 bases are TGTGCCAGCAGCAAGAGCGGGGACTCCTACAATGAGCAGTTCTTC. Its protein product is CASSKSGDSYNEQFF.

A single count supports this clone. This sequence joins TRBV21-1 and TRBJ2-7; the table's D call, TRBD2, was not checked against the DNA. TRBV21-1 represents a pseudogene. This CDR3 has 16 residues. Here the CDR3 DNA reads TGTGCCAGCAGCAAAGTGCGGCCTAGCGGGATACACGAGCAGTACTTC. Amino acid sequence: CASSKVRPSGIHEQYF.